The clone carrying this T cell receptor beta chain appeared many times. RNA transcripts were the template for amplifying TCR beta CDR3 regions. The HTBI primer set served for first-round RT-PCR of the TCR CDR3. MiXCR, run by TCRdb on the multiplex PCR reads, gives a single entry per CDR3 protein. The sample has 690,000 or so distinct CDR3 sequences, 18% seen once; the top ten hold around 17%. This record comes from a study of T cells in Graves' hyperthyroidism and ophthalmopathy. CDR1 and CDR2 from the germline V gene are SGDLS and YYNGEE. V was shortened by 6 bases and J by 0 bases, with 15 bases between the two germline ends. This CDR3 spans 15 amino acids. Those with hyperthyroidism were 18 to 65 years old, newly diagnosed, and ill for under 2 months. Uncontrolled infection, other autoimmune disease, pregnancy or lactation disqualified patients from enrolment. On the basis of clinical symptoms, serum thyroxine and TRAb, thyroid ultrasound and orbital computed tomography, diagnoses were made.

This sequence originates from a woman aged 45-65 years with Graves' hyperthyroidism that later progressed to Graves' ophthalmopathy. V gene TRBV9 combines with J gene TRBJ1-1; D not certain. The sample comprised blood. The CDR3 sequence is CASTEPDDLNTEAFF. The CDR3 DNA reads TGTGCCAGCACCGAACCAGACGACTTGAACACTGAAGCTTTCTTT.